Listed here are 29 T cell receptor beta chains from one sample, sequenced in a study of T-cell reconstitution after alpha-beta-depleted transplantation in children. A library of TCRbeta sequences, prepared with unique molecular identifiers, was generated. In TCRdb, the PCR reads were re-called with MiXCR into one record per CDR3 protein. Of hundreds of thousands of distinct CDR3 sequences detected, 13% appear once; the ten largest clones hold 2.2%. The sequencing used PBMCs, mostly from graft donor cells, collected 360 days after TCRalphabeta/CD19-depleted stem cell transplant. The receptor source for this set is a male patient between 5 and 17 years old who had a stem cell transplant for acute myeloid leukemia, so the T cells may come from the graft donor.

This clonotype showed up many times. V usage is TRBV7-3 and J usage is TRBJ2-3; TRBD2 might be the D (5 bases). Germline V gene sequence: CDR1 SGHTA, CDR2 FQGTGA. V was clipped by 2 bases and J by 1 base, with 13 bases between them. This CDR3 region has 16 residues. CDR3 in amino acids: CASSLGPSWGTDTQYF. In DNA, the CDR3 is TGTGCCAGCAGCTTAGGGCCTAGCTGGGGCACAGATACGCAGTATTTT.

There are many counts of this clonotype. The chain combines TRBV28 with TRBJ2-1; 8 bases are shared with TRBD1. Germline trimming cut 5 bases from V and 7 bases from J; bases unmatched to any gene: 7. There are 14 residues in the CDR3. CDR1 and CDR2 (germline): MDHEN, SYDVKM. CDR3 residues: CASSPGQGWNEQFF. Here the CDR3 DNA reads TGTGCCAGCAGTCCCGGACAGGGTTGGAATGAGCAGTTCTTC.

The chain employs TRBV28 and TRBJ1-5; D remains ambiguous. The V end lost 3 bases, the J end lost 4 bases, and 13 bases lay between the germline ends. The CDR3 sequence is 15 residues long. CDR1 is MDHEN and CDR2 is SYDVKM in the germline V gene. The DNA of the CDR3 is TGTGCCAGCAGTTTGGTGGTCGGCTTTAATCAGCCCCAGCATTTT. Protein: CASSLVVGFNQPQHF.

This clonotype appeared many times. The V and J genes are TRBV6-2 or TRBV6-3 and TRBJ2-7; 8 bases line up with TRBD2. Germline lookup yields CDR1 MNHEY and CDR2 SVGEGT. The CDR3 runs 15 residues. Losses at the gene ends were 7 bases for V and 3 bases for J; bases not matched to a gene: 11. The CDR3 loop reads CASNGAGEVNYEQYF. CDR3 coding DNA: TGTGCCAGCAACGGAGCGGGAGAAGTCAACTACGAGCAGTACTTC.

The chain uses TRBV20-1 and TRBJ2-5; a weak D match, TRBD2 (5 bases). Trimming cost V 3 bases and J 2 bases, with 13 bases left between them. This CDR3 is built from 14 residues. CDR1 is DFQATT and CDR2 is SNEGSKA in the germline V gene (reference sequence). CDR3 in amino acids: CSASLGSGQETQYF. The CDR3 region has the DNA TGCAGTGCTAGTCTAGGGAGCGGTCAAGAGACCCAGTACTTC.

This clonotype was seen a handful of times. Compared with germline, one end of the junction differs, possibly owing to a read error. V gene TRBV7-7 combines with J gene TRBJ2-5, with D uncertain. Germline lookup yields CDR1 SSHAT and CDR2 FNYEAQ (reference sequence). The CDR3 is made up of 13 amino acids. This chain's CDR3 is CASSPTTGETQYF. The CDR3 nucleotides are TGTGCTAGCAGCCCGACGACGGGAGAGACCCAGTACTTC.

There are a few counts of this clonotype. The genes are TRBV6-5 and TRBJ2-2; the match to TRBD1 covers 7 bases. The germline V gene encodes CDR1 MNHEY and CDR2 SVGAGI. The CDR3 has 16 residues. Trimming removed 4 bases from V and 7 bases from J; junction bases left unmatched: 12. The CDR3, as DNA: TGTGCCAGCAGTTTCGCTTTACAGGGGCCCCACGGGGAGCTGTTTTTT. This gives the protein CASSFALQGPHGELFF.

The rearrangement joins TRBV15 to TRBJ2-1; possible D gene TRBD1, 6 bases. Germline V gives CDR1 LNHNV, CDR2 YYDKDF (reference sequence). This CDR3 is 16 amino acids long. Trimming pared 0 bases from V and 8 bases from J, leaving 17 bases between. The CDR3 nucleotides read TGTGCCACCAGCAGAGATGAAGACAGGTTGGAGCATGAGCAGTTCTTC. The encoded protein is CATSRDEDRLEHEQFF.

This clonotype was picked up many times. The V gene is TRBV29-1, the J gene TRBJ2-2, with D perhaps assigned TRBD1 or TRBD2 (6 bases each). V lost 6 bases to trimming and J lost 9 bases, with 17 bases between them. CDR3 length: 13 residues. The germline V gene has CDR1 SQVTM and CDR2 ANQGSEA. The CDR3 coding sequence is TGCAGCGTCATCGGGGGCGCCGCGTGGGAGCTGTTTTTT. Translated, it gives CSVIGGAAWELFF.

This clonotype was seen repeatedly, ten times or more. The J gene is TRBJ2-7, the V gene TRBV20-1, with TRBD2 identical over 8 bases. In germline, CDR1 is DFQATT, CDR2 SNEGSKA (reference sequence). There are 15 residues in the CDR3. With 2 bases clipped from V and 4 bases from J, the junction kept 10 bases outside the gene matches. Written as DNA, the CDR3 is TGCAGTGCTAGAACTAGCGGACGGGGTAATTACGAGCAGTACTTC. Its protein is CSARTSGRGNYEQYF.

The chain uses TRBV28 and TRBJ2-7; D call uncertain. V lost 6 bases and J lost 2, with 11 bases in between. The CDR3 has 13 residues. Germline values: CDR1 MDHEN, CDR2 SYDVKM. The CDR3 sequence: CASSLSWAYEQYF. CDR3 coding DNA: TGTGCCAGCAGCCTATCGTGGGCCTACGAGCAGTACTTC.

This clonotype has more than one count but fewer than ten. The V and J genes are TRBV28 and TRBJ2-3; D is undetermined. V was cut by 3 bases and J by 1 base, with 11 bases left in between. The V gene's germline CDR1 is MDHEN and CDR2 SYDVKM. This CDR3 is built from 15 residues. CDR3 in amino acids: CASSFGRPRTDTQYF. CDR3 DNA sequence: TGTGCCAGCAGTTTCGGCAGGCCCCGCACAGATACGCAGTATTTT.

This clonotype was detected only a few times. The V gene is TRBV5-1, the J gene TRBJ2-7, with 8 nucleotides matching TRBD2. This CDR3 is 16 amino acids long. Germline V gives CDR1 SGHRS, CDR2 YFSETQ. V shed 2 bases, J shed 3 bases, and the junction held 10 bases outside the gene matches. The CDR3 region is CASSLSWPGTSYEQYF. In nucleotides, the CDR3 is TGCGCCAGCAGCTTAAGCTGGCCCGGGACTAGCTACGAGCAGTACTTC.

This clonotype has just a few counts. This chain links TRBV28 with TRBJ2-1; D gene ambiguous. The CDR3 spans 15 residues. Germline CDR1 and CDR2: MDHEN and SYDVKM. Trimming left V 8 bases short and J 5 bases short, with 19 bases between. For the CDR3, the DNA is TGTGCCAGCGGAACTCGGCCCCCGGCCCACAATGAGCAGTTCTTC. This codes for CASGTRPPAHNEQFF. The variable domain in full, with the rest retrieved from reference TRBV28 and TRBJ2-1, is DVKVTQSSRYLVKRTGEKVFLECVQDMDHENMFWYRQDPGLGLRLIYFSYDVKMKEKGDIPEGYSVSREKKERFSLILESASTNQTSMYLCASGTRPPAHNEQFFGPGTRLTVL.

Many counts were recorded for this clonotype. The chain has TRBV12-3 or TRBV12-4 and TRBJ2-7; D perhaps matches TRBD1 (6 bases). This CDR3 spans 17 amino acids. V shed 2 bases and J shed 3 bases, with 20 bases lying between them. Written as DNA, the CDR3 is TGTGCCAGCAGTTTAAAGTTCGTACAGGGAAAGGGCTACGAGCAGTACTTC. This codes for CASSLKFVQGKGYEQYF.

This clonotype was counted between two and nine times. The gene calls are TRBV27 and TRBJ2-7, with a possible D match to TRBD2 (5 bases). V dropped 6 bases and J dropped 2 bases, with 8 bases sitting between them. This CDR3 is built from 12 residues. Germline CDR1 is MNHEY and CDR2 is SMNVEV (reference sequence). CDR3 amino acids: CASRGATYEQYF. DNA for the CDR3: TGTGCCAGCAGGGGAGCAACCTACGAGCAGTACTTC.

The rearrangement joins TRBV4-3 to TRBJ2-1, with 11 bases identical to TRBD1. V shed 1 base and J 4 bases; nucleotides not matched to a gene: 6. This CDR3 contains 17 residues. From germline, CDR1 is LGHNA and CDR2 YSLEER. CDR3 coding DNA: TGCGCCAGCAGCCAAGTCCCGGACAGGGGGCCTTACAATGAGCAGTTCTTC. It encodes CASSQVPDRGPYNEQFF.

There are a few counts of this clonotype. The chain combines TRBV7-9 with TRBJ2-5, with TRBD2 identical over 12 bases. This CDR3 comprises 16 residues. Germline CDR1 is SEHNR and CDR2 is FQNEAQ (reference sequence). Trimming at V came to 7 bases and at J to 4 bases, leaving 10 bases not matched to a gene. In nucleotides, the CDR3 is TGTGCCAGCACCTTTCTAGCGGGAGGGCCATCAGAGACCCAGTACTTC. Translating gives CASTFLAGGPSETQYF.

This chain joins TRBV5-1 and TRBJ2-5; 9 bases line up with TRBD2. CDR3 length: 15 amino acids. CDR1 SGHRS and CDR2 YFSETQ come from the germline V gene. Losses at the gene ends were 6 bases for V and 1 base for J; bases not matched to a gene: 7. CDR3 nucleotide sequence: TGCGCCAGCAATTACGGGGGACTAGCCCAAGAGACCCAGTACTTC. It specifies CASNYGGLAQETQYF.

The rearrangement uses TRBV7-8 and TRBJ2-3; TRBD1 agrees at 9 bases. The germline gives CDR1 SGHVS, CDR2 FQNEAQ. With V trimmed by 6 bases and J by 5 bases, 9 bases remained unmatched. CDR3 length: 15 residues. CDR3 region: CASRQDRGRIDTQYF. For the CDR3, the DNA is TGTGCCAGCAGGCAGGACAGGGGAAGAATAGATACGCAGTATTTT. Based on the CDR3 plus reference TRBV7-8 and TRBJ2-3, the full variable domain is GAGVSQSPRYKVAKRGQDVALRCDPISGHVSLFWYQQALGQGPEFLTYFQNEAQLDKSGLPSDRFFAERPEGSVSTLKIQRTQQEDSAVYLCASRQDRGRIDTQYFGPGTRLTVL.

This clonotype showed up many times. The CDR3 sequence: CASTLTSRAQYF. The CDR3 bases are TGTGCCAGCACCCTGACTAGTCGGGCGCAGTATTTT. The rearrangement joins TRBV12-3 or TRBV12-4 to TRBJ2-3; the D gene is possibly TRBD2 (6 bases). CDR3 length equals 12 residues. Trimming shortened V by 7 bases and J by 10 bases, and 15 bases separated the two germline ends.

This sequence joins TRBV27 and TRBJ2-1, with 8 bases that match TRBD2. This CDR3 contains 18 residues. The junction had 9 bases not matched to a gene; V was cut back by 2 bases and J by 0 bases. Germline V CDR1 and CDR2: MNHEY, SMNVEV (reference sequence). The DNA for the CDR3 is TGTGCCAGCAGTTTAGCCGGGGGGGGGATGAGCTCCTACAATGAGCAGTTCTTC. Protein sequence: CASSLAGGGMSSYNEQFF.

This clonotype was counted at least ten times. The rearrangement links TRBV6-2 or TRBV6-3 to TRBJ2-6, with 7 bases fitting TRBD1. Germline CDR1 is MNHEY and CDR2 is SVGEGT. The trim removed 6 bases at V and 0 bases at J, leaving 2 bases unmatched. The CDR3 spans 15 residues. The CDR3 nucleotides read TGTGCCAGCAGACACAGGGGCTCTGGGGCCAACGTCCTGACTTTC. It codes for CASRHRGSGANVLTF.

This clonotype has ten or more counts. This sequence joins TRBV7-2 and TRBJ2-7, with TRBD1 matching over 8 bases. J gave up 2 bases and V 5 bases, and 5 bases lay outside the gene matches. Germline V lookup: CDR1 SGHTA, CDR2 FQGNSA. The CDR3 is made up of 14 amino acids. The CDR3 DNA is TGTGCCAGCAGCCAAAGGACAGGGCCCTACGAGCAGTACTTC. It codes for CASSQRTGPYEQYF. Together with reference TRBV7-2 and TRBJ2-7, the CDR3 gives the full variable domain: GAGVSQSPSNKVTEKGKDVELRCDPISGHTALYWYRQSLGQGLEFLIYFQGNSAPDKSGLPSDRFSAERTGGSVSTLTIQRTQQEDSAVYLCASSQRTGPYEQYFGPGTRLTVT.

In its sample, this clonotype was seen many times. The chain links TRBV20-1 to TRBJ2-3; 14 bases align to TRBD2. CDR3 length equals 16 residues. J gave up 3 bases and V 6 bases, and 8 bases lay outside the gene matches. Germline V gives CDR1 DFQATT, CDR2 SNEGSKA (reference sequence). In DNA form, the CDR3 reads TGCAGTGCCGCGACTAGCGGGAGGGCCTTTACAGATACGCAGTATTTT. It yields the protein CSAATSGRAFTDTQYF.

The table lists this clonotype with many counts. This chain connects TRBV28 to TRBJ2-3; TRBD2 matches at 11 bases. The CDR3 spans 15 residues. V lost 6 bases, J lost 2 bases, and 4 bases stayed unmatched. Germline V gene lookup returns CDR1 MDHEN and CDR2 SYDVKM. This CDR3 is CASRGLAVYTDTQYF. CDR3 bases: TGTGCCAGCAGGGGACTAGCGGTCTACACAGATACGCAGTATTTT.

The chain is built from TRBV12-3 or TRBV12-4 and TRBJ2-3; D is unclear. With 2 bases removed from V and 6 bases from J, the gap between germline ends came to 15 bases. This CDR3 region has 15 residues. CDR3 loop: CASSLRLPMGDTQYF. CDR3 DNA: TGTGCCAGCAGTTTACGGCTGCCCATGGGGGATACGCAGTATTTT.

The genes are TRBV4-3 and TRBJ2-7, with TRBD2 matching over 12 bases. The V and J ends lost 3 bases and 7 bases, in that order; junction bases with no gene match: 7. The length of the CDR3 is 15 residues. CDR1 and CDR2 from the germline V gene are LGHNA and YSLEER. CDR3 residues: CASSHLTGLAGEQYF. Written as DNA, the CDR3 is TGCGCCAGCAGCCACCTGACCGGACTAGCGGGGGAGCAGTACTTC.

This clonotype has just a few counts. The chain carries TRBV12-3 or TRBV12-4 and TRBJ1-1, with 8 bases lining up with TRBD1. V dropped 4 bases and J dropped 7; count of bases not matched to a gene: 17. This CDR3 is built from 17 residues. CDR3 DNA: TGTGCCAGCAGTTCCTCCTCCAGGGGGCTGGGAGGGATTGAAGCTTTCTTT. It codes for CASSSSSRGLGGIEAFF.